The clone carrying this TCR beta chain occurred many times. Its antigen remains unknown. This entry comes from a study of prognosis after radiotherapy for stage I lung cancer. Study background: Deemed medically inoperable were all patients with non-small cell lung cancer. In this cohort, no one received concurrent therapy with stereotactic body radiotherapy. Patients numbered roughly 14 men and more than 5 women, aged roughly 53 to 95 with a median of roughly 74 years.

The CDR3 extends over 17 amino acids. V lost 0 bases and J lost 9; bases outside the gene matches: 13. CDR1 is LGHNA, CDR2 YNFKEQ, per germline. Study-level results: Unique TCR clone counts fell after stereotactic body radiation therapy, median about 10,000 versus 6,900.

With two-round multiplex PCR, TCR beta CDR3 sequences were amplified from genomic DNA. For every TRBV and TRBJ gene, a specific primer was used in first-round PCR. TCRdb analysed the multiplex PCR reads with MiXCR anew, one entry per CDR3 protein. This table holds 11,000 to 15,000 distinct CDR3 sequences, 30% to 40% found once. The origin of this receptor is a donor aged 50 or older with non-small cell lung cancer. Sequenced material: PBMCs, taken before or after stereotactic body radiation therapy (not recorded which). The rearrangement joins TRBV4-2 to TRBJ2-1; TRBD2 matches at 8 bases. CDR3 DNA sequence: TGTGCCAGCAGCCAAGAGTCCCCCAGCGGGAGTATCAGTGAGCAGTTCTTC. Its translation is CASSQESPSGSISEQFF.